This T cell receptor beta chain emerged from a study of T cell changes during pregnancy in multiple sclerosis. Sequencing was performed with immunoSEQ multiplex PCR; in TCRdb, only in-frame clones are kept and a portion is missing. The sample lists about 41,000 clones; about 90% were seen once. The specimen was peripheral blood, collected in the first trimester of pregnancy. This TCR was recovered from a female donor in good health, enrolled as a control in a pregnancy study.

In nucleotides, the CDR3 is TGCGCCAGCAGCGTGCAGACAGGGGGGACCACTGAAGCTTTCTTT. Amino acids: CASSVQTGGTTEAFF. The J gene is TRBJ1-1, the V gene TRBV5-1; 9 positions match TRBD1. This CDR3 contains 15 residues. CDR1 and CDR2 (germline): SGHRS, YFSETQ. The V segment lost 4 bases and the J segment 4 bases; nucleotides outside the gene matches: 8.